This T cell receptor (beta chain) was sequenced during a study of cytomegalovirus exposure and HLA in healthy donors. PCR primers comprised 60 Vbeta and 13 Jbeta primers. Here immunoSEQ multiplex PCR was the method, and the copy in TCRdb shows in-frame clones only, minus some. The table shows almost 200,000 clones, with around 76% occurring only once. The ends were cut back, 6 bases at V and 2 bases at J, with 10 bases in the middle. The CDR3 is made up of 13 amino acids. Germline CDR1 and CDR2: SNHLY and FYNNEI. The chain employs TRBV2 and TRBJ1-1; D is unresolved. The receptor was derived from a man aged 25-45 years in good health and CMV-seronegative. The sample was PBMCs. This CDR3 is CASRIQTNTEAFF. For the CDR3, the DNA is TGTGCCAGCAGAATACAGACAAACACTGAAGCTTTCTTT.